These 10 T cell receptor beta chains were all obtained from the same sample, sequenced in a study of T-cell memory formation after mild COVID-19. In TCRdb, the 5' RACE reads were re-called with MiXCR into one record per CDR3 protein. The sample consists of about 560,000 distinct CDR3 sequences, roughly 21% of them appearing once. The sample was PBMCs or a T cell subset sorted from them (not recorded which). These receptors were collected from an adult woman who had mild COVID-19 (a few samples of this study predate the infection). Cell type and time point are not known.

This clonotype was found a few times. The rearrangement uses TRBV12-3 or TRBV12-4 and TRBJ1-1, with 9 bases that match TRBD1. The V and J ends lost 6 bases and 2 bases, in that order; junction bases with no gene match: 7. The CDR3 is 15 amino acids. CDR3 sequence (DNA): TGTGCCAGCAGCCCCCGGGACAGGGCCAACACTGAAGCTTTCTTT. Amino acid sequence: CASSPRDRANTEAFF.

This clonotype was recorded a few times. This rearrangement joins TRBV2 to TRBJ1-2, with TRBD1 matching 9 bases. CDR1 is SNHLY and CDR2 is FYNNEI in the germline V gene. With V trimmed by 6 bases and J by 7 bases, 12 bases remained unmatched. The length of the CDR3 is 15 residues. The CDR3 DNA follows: TGTGCCAGCAGCGGCCGGGACAGGGCCACTAGTGGCTACACCTTC. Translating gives CASSGRDRATSGYTF.

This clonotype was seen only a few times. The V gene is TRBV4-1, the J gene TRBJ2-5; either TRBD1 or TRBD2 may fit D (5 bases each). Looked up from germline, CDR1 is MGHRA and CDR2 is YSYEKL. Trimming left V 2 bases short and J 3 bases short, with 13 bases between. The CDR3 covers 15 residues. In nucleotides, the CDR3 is TGCGCCAGCAGCCAACCCTCGGGGCTTAAAGAGACCCAGTACTTC. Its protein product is CASSQPSGLKETQYF.

The CDR3 loop is CSASEAGGYTDTQYF. DNA of the CDR3: TGCAGTGCTAGTGAGGCGGGAGGATACACAGATACGCAGTATTTT. The chain combines TRBV20-1 with TRBJ2-3; 8 nucleotides match TRBD2. The V gene end was trimmed by 3 bases and the J gene end by 2 bases; junction bases not matched to a gene: 7. CDR1 and CDR2 from the germline V gene are DFQATT and SNEGSKA (reference sequence). CDR3 length equals 15 residues.

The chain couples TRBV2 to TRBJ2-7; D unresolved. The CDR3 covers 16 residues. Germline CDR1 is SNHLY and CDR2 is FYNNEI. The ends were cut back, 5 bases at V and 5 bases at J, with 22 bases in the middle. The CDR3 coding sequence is TGTGCCAGCAGTAGCCACGGGCGAAGTCAAGTAAACGAGCAGTACTTC. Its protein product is CASSSHGRSQVNEQYF.

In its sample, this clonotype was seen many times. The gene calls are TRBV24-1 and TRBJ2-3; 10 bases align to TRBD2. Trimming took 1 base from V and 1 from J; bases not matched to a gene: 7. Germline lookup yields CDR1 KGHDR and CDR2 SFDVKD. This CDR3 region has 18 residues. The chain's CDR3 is CATSDLTRGTSGTDTQYF. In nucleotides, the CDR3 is TGTGCCACCAGTGATTTAACTAGGGGGACTAGCGGCACAGATACGCAGTATTTT.

The CDR3 protein is CAWSTSGGAHEQFF. DNA for the CDR3: TGTGCCTGGAGTACTAGCGGGGGGGCCCATGAGCAGTTCTTC. The rearrangement links TRBV30 to TRBJ2-1, with 13 positions matching TRBD2. The germline gives CDR1 GTSNPN, CDR2 SVGIG (reference sequence). The length of the CDR3 is 14 residues. Trimming removed 2 bases from V and 8 bases from J; junction bases left unmatched: 3.

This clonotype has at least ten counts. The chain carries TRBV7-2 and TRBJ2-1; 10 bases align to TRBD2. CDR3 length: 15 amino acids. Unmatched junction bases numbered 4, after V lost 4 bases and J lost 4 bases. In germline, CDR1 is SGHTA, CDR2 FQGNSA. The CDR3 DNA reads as TGTGCCAGCAGCTCGACTAGCGGGTTTTACAATGAGCAGTTCTTC. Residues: CASSSTSGFYNEQFF.

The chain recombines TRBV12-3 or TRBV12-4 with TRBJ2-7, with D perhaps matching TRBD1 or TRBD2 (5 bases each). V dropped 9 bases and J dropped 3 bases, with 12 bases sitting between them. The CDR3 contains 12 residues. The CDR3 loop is CASRGDGYEQYF. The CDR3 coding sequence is TGTGCCAGTAGAGGGGACGGCTACGAGCAGTACTTC.

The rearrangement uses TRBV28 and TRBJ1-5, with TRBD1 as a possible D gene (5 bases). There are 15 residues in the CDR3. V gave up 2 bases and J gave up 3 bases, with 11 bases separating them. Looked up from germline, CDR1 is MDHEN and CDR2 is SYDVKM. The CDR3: CASSLIGGYNQPQHF. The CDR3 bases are TGTGCCAGCAGTTTAATTGGGGGATACAATCAGCCCCAGCATTTT.